These T cell receptor beta chains were read from a single sample in a study of PD-1 blockade in mismatch repair-deficient tumors. Only in-frame clones appear in the TCRdb table, and some are missing; sequencing was by immunoSEQ multiplex PCR. The table records around 120,000 clones, around 87% of them present only once. Sequencing was performed on peripheral blood, taken 44 weeks after starting pembrolizumab. All receptors derive from an adult with mismatch repair-deficient cancer. Each CDR3 is given without its conserved first and last residue. Expanded clones are given a class, and other clones once, few, many or no size at all.

size: NA
length: 17
V: TRBV27
CDR3: ASSLYGGARLADQETQY

size: NA
length: 14
V: TRBV7-2
CDR3: ASSLRLAGATDTQY

size: NA
length: 12
V: TRBV6-1
CDR3: ASRRAGYNQPQH

size: NA
length: 14
V: TRBV7-9
CDR3: ASSPARAPGGYEQY

size: NA
length: 13
V: TRBV9
CDR3: ASSPMLWGRETQY

size: NA
length: 12
V: TRBV29-1
CDR3: SVEAGAPLYEQY

size: NA
length: 15
V: TRBV6-1
CDR3: ASSEMPIQGRNYGYT

size: NA
length: 14
V: TRBV7-2
CDR3: ASSLDPADPNYEQY

size: NA
length: 11
V: TRBV19
CDR3: ASSIGGNTEAF

size: once
length: 12
V: TRBV11-2
CDR3: ASSLDPSGDTQY

size: NA
length: 10
V: TRBV5-1
CDR3: ASHRKQETQY

size: few
length: 12
V: TRBV6-4
CDR3: ASSYGTSSDTQY

size: NA
length: 13
V: TRBV19
CDR3: ASSIGRGGSYEQY

size: NA
length: 11
V: TRBV2
CDR3: ASSEQGNTEAF

size: few
length: 12
V: TRBV2
CDR3: ASGETGGSYEQY

size: NA
length: 14
V: TRBV28
CDR3: ASSFSEREDTDTQY

size: NA
length: 13
V: TRBV18
CDR3: ASSSTGELNTEAF

size: NA
length: 13
V: TRBV18
CDR3: ASSALWGSYNEQF

size: few
length: 12
V: TRBV19
CDR3: ASSVGQGGYEQY

size: NA
length: 13
V: TRBV7-9
CDR3: ASSPDRGRWNGYT

size: NA
length: 11
V: TRBV6-5
CDR3: ASSYSRLGPQH

size: NA
length: 13
V: TRBV15
CDR3: ATSRDSLSGNTIY

size: once
length: 15
V: TRBV28
CDR3: ASTRGKSRVVEYEQY

size: NA
length: 12
V: TRBV5-1
CDR3: ASSLGGSQETQY

size: NA
length: 10
V: TRBV6-1
CDR3: ASSERGGEQY

size: NA
length: 14
V: TRBV25-1
CDR3: ASSEQDRAFTDTQY

size: few
length: 12
V: TRBV30
CDR3: AWDRGLYTGELF

size: NA
length: 13
V: TRBV11-1
CDR3: ASSLEGHIYNEQF

size: NA
length: 10
V: TRBV27
CDR3: ASSSNGNTIY

size: once
length: 11
V: TRBV6-4
CDR3: ASTRTSMHEQF

size: NA
length: 13
V: TRBV6-5
CDR3: ASSRLWGRQETQY

size: once
length: 14
V: TRBV27
CDR3: ASSLWRRNSYNEQF

size: NA
length: 10
V: TRBV28
CDR3: ASSSPGGVQY

size: NA
length: 12
V: TRBV5-6
CDR3: ASSLWGIPREQY

size: NA
length: 12
V: TRBV27
CDR3: ASSLDDARDTQY

size: NA
length: 13
V: TRBV29-1
CDR3: SVEEGVAIYNEQF

size: NA
length: 12
V: TRBV28
CDR3: ASSPRLVPDTQY

size: NA
length: 13
V: TRBV10-2
CDR3: ASTPGSSTNEKLF

size: NA
length: 13
V: TRBV11-2
CDR3: ASSPLGTITDTQY

size: NA
length: 13
V: TRBV11-2
CDR3: ASSLRGGIGETQY

size: NA
length: 15
V: TRBV14
CDR3: ASSHNAGQTSNTEAF

size: NA
length: 11
V: TRBV6-1
CDR3: ASSDLLNTEAF

size: NA
length: 11
V: TRBV6-5
CDR3: ASTTSDQETQY

size: NA
length: 11
V: TRBV19
CDR3: ASNERLSDTQY

size: NA
length: 14
V: TRBV5-4
CDR3: ASSSRLAASYNEQF

size: NA
length: 10
V: TRBV5-6
CDR3: ASSLGYYEQY

size: NA
length: 13
V: TRBV9
CDR3: ASSRHRDNSYEQY

size: NA
length: 11
V: TRBV18
CDR3: ASSGTGGHEQY